The entry below gives a single T cell receptor beta chain sequence along with its context. Original processing methods: Estimates of nucleated cell counts were drawn from the amplification of reference gene primers. Sequencing was performed with immunoSEQ multiplex PCR; in TCRdb, only in-frame clones are kept and a portion is missing. From that table come the V and J calls and clone size; the DNA was used to work out D and trimming. The table has 65,000 to 100,000 clones, more than 80% seen once; the top ten hold about a sixth. The sample originates from a study of blood T cell repertoires in COVID-19. Whole-study context: COVID-19 samples from acute and convalescent phases originated in the United States, Italy and Spain. Nucleic acid was either cDNA or gDNA, and it came from T cells, B-cell-depleted T cells, or PBMCs.

Germline CDR1 SNHLY, CDR2 FYNNEI. This CDR3 region has 16 residues. V trimming: 6 bases; J trimming: 2 bases; junction bases outside the gene matches: 7. V gene TRBV2 combines with J gene TRBJ2-6, with 7 bases matching TRBD1. This TCR came from a woman older than 75 with acute or convalescent COVID-19. The specimen was peripheral blood. CDR3 DNA: TGTGCCAGCAGCCAACAGGGGTTGCCTGGGGCCAACGTCCTGACTTTC. It is translated as CASSQQGLPGANVLTF.